Listed below are T cell receptor beta chains from one sample, sequenced in a study of tumor-infiltrating lymphocytes in primary liver carcinoma. Each CDR3 protein is one row after TCRdb ran MiXCR on the multiplex PCR reads. Of approximately 110,000 distinct CDR3 sequences in the sample, 60% to 80% were seen once. The sample comprised liver tumor tissue from sampling region 3. Receptor source: a woman aged 55 to 70 with primary liver carcinoma and hepatitis B virus infection. Each CDR3 is given with its conserved first and last residue. A D gene is named only where the DNA matches it firmly. The size entry is marked missing in some rows and otherwise reads once, few, many or a size class.

CDR3 DNA	CDR3 protein	D gene	clone size	V gene	J gene
TGTGCCAGCACTCCGGACTCGAGGTATATGGAGCAATTCTTC	CASTPDSRYMEQFF	-	-	TRBV11-2	TRBJ2-1
TGTGCCAGCAGTGCCTCCCGGGACAATGAGCAGTTCTTC	CASSASRDNEQFF	-	few	TRBV2	TRBJ2-1
TGTGACAGCAGCTTAAGGCCAACGGGACAAGAGACCCAGTACTTC	CDSSLRPTGQETQYF	-	-	TRBV11-2	TRBJ2-5
TGTGCCAGCAGCCCCAGGACGGCCCCGAGTTTGACCGGGTACTTC	CASSPRTAPSLTGYF	-	many	TRBV6-6	TRBJ2-5
TGCAGCGTTGAACCGACTAGCGGGAGCACAGATACGCAGTATTTT	CSVEPTSGSTDTQYF	TRBD2	many	TRBV29-1	TRBJ2-3
TGTGCCAGCAGTTTGGGCAGAGGGACGCGCAAGCAGTACTTC	CASSLGRGTRKQYF	-	-	TRBV11-3	TRBJ2-7
TGCGCCAGCAGCTTGGAGTTTCCAACTAATGAAAAACTGTTTTTT	CASSLEFPTNEKLFF	-	-	TRBV5-1	TRBJ1-4
TGTGCCAGCAGTTTGGAGACTAGCAGGAGAGATGGGCAGTTCTTC	CASSLETSRRDGQFF	TRBD2	-	TRBV28	TRBJ2-1
TGTACCAGCAGACTAACAGGGACGAACACCGGGGAGCTGTTTTTT	CTSRLTGTNTGELFF	-	-	TRBV6-5	TRBJ2-2
TGTGCCTGCAGCTTGGCACCCAGAGTCACCGGGGAGCTGTTTTTT	CACSLAPRVTGELFF	-	-	TRBV5-6	TRBJ2-2
TGTGCCAGCAGTCGGGACAGCGCGAGCTCCTACGAGCAGTACTTC	CASSRDSASSYEQYF	TRBD1	many	TRBV28	TRBJ2-7
TGTGCCGGCTCGGGCGGGGCTTATAGCGTGAGGAATGAGCAGTTCTTC	CAGSGGAYSVRNEQFF	-	-	TRBV28	TRBJ2-1
TGTGCCAGCAGCCACGAGGGGGGTCGAGGCCACACCTTC	CASSHEGGRGHTF	-	-	TRBV11-2	TRBJ1-2
TGTGCCAACAGTTCCAGACTCAGCACAGATAGGCAGTATTTT	CANSSRLSTDRQYF	-	-	TRBV6-2/TRBV6-3	TRBJ2-3
TGTGTCAGCAGTTTAGCGCCTAGCTCTTACAATGAGCAGTTCTTC	CVSSLAPSSYNEQFF	-	-	TRBV11-2	TRBJ2-1
TGTGCCAGCAGCTTAGAACTAGCGGGGACCAATGAGCGGTTCTTC	CASSLELAGTNERFF	TRBD2	many	TRBV11-2	TRBJ2-1
TGTGTCAGCAGGCTGGGACTAGCGGGAGCCAACGAGCAGTACTTC	CVSRLGLAGANEQYF	TRBD2	-	TRBV4-2	TRBJ2-7
TGTGCCAACAGTCCTCCGCAAGGACCGACCGGGGAGCTGTTCTTT	CANSPPQGPTGELFF	-	-	TRBV11-2	TRBJ2-2
TGCAGCACCGGAGTATGGGAGACCCAGTACTTC	CSTGVWETQYF	-	-	TRBV29-1	TRBJ2-5
TGCGCCACCGCGGGAGAAAGGGACACAGATGCGCAGTATTTC	CATAGERDTDAQYF	-	-	TRBV10-1	TRBJ2-3
TGTGCCAGCAGCACCAGGGGGAGGGCCTCCTACGAGCAGTACTTC	CASSTRGRASYEQYF	-	-	TRBV28	TRBJ2-7
TGTGCCATCACGCGGGATAGCAACTCTGGAAACACCATATATTTT	CAITRDSNSGNTIYF	-	once	TRBV10-3	TRBJ1-3
TGTGCCAGCAGCCAGGAACTAGCCAAAAACATTCAGTACTTC	CASSQELAKNIQYF	-	many	TRBV4-2	TRBJ2-4
TGTACCAGCAGCTTGGCTGGCGGGAGGAAGTACGAGCAGTACTTC	CTSSLAGGRKYEQYF	TRBD2	few	TRBV5-4	TRBJ2-7
TGTGCCCGCAGCTTAGATCCCAGGAGCTTTTCCTACAATAAGCAGTTCTTC	CARSLDPRSFSYNKQFF	-	-	TRBV11-3	TRBJ2-1
TGTGCAAGTCTCTTAGCTTTTCTGCGCTACGAGCAATACTTC	CASLLAFLRYEQYF	-	-	TRBV12-2	TRBJ2-7
TGCAGTGCTAGAATCCCCGACAGGGAATGGCAGTTCTTC	CSARIPDREWQFF	TRBD1	few	TRBV20-1	TRBJ2-1
TGTGCCAGCGGTTGCGCGGAAACCCGCGCAGATACGCAGTATTTT	CASGCAETRADTQYF	-	-	TRBV6-2/TRBV6-3	TRBJ2-3
TGCAGTGCTGGCTCCGGGACAGCTTCCTACGAGCAGTACTTC	CSAGSGTASYEQYF	TRBD1	-	TRBV20-1	TRBJ2-7
TGTGCCAGCAGCAAGCGACTAGCGGAGTACAATGAGCAGTTCTTC	CASSKRLAEYNEQFF	TRBD2	-	TRBV11-2	TRBJ2-1
TGTGCCAGCAGGCTTCGACTAGCGGGAGTAGTCAATGAGCAGTTCTTC	CASRLRLAGVVNEQFF	TRBD2	many	TRBV6-1	TRBJ2-1
TGTGCCAGCAGCTATCAAGCGGTGACCTACGAACAGTACTTC	CASSYQAVTYEQYF	-	once	TRBV11-1	TRBJ2-7
TGTACCAGCAACAGGACAGTTGCAACTAATGAAAAACTGTTTTTT	CTSNRTVATNEKLFF	-	few	TRBV11-2	TRBJ1-4
TGCGCCAGCATTCGGGACAGCTCTGGGGCCAACGTCCTGACTTTC	CASIRDSSGANVLTF	TRBD1	few	TRBV5-1	TRBJ2-6
TGTGCCAGCACCCCAGCGGGAACTACGAACACCAGGGAACTGTTTTTT	CASTPAGTTNTRELFF	TRBD2	-	TRBV28	TRBJ2-2